This TCR beta chain was recovered during a study of blood T cell repertoires in COVID-19. At the level of the study: From the United States, Italy and Spain came samples of acute and convalescent COVID-19. T cells, B-cell-depleted T cells, or PBMCs provided the cDNA or gDNA that served as material.

As processed by the authors: Estimated nucleated cell counts came from reference gene primer amplification. The protocol was immunoSEQ multiplex PCR, while the TCRdb copy is restricted to in-frame clones and leaves out a portion. Clone size and the V and J calls come from that table; the DNA yielded D and trimming. The table shows roughly 140,000 clones, with 65% to 90% occurring only once. The CDR3 has 13 amino acids. Germline CDR1 and CDR2: SGHTA and FQGNSA. Between the trimmed V and J ends, which lost 2 bases and 7 bases, there was a span of 11 bases. This chain links TRBV7-2 with TRBJ1-2; possible D gene TRBD1, 6 bases. This receptor was obtained from a man aged 70-80 years with acute or convalescent COVID-19. Input material: peripheral blood. CDR3 loop: CASSLNGGSGYTF. Here the CDR3 DNA reads TGTGCCAGCAGCTTAAATGGGGGCTCTGGCTACACCTTC.